One and the same sample provided the 26 T cell receptor beta chains below, sequenced in a study of blood T cell repertoires in COVID-19. Sequenced by immunoSEQ multiplex PCR; TCRdb stores in-frame clones only, minus some. The profile covers about 150,000 clones, with around 84% appearing a single time and around 2.2% taken by the ten largest. Sequenced input: peripheral blood. Receptors originate from a man between 65 and 80 years old with acute or convalescent COVID-19.

This chain joins TRBV19 and TRBJ1-5, with D possibly matching TRBD1 (5 bases). Per the germline V gene, CDR1 is LNHDA and CDR2 is SQIVND (reference sequence). Deletions cut 8 bases from V and 1 base from J, with 12 bases between. The length of the CDR3 is 14 residues. The CDR3 sequence: CASCSQGSNQPQHF. The CDR3 nucleotides are TGTGCCAGTTGTTCCCAGGGCAGCAATCAGCCCCAGCATTTT.

This clone has only one observation. The chain couples TRBV6-6 to TRBJ1-5; 7 bases are a match to TRBD1. Trimming took 6 bases from V and 6 from J; bases not matched to a gene: 11. Germline V CDR1 and CDR2: MNHNY, SVGAGI (reference sequence). CDR3 length equals 15 residues. CDR3 in DNA: TGTGCCAGCAGCCAAAGGGACAGCGGGAGTCAGCCCCAGCATTTT. Its protein product is CASSQRDSGSQPQHF.

V and J are TRBV5-4 and TRBJ1-6, with TRBD1 identical over 11 bases. CDR1 and CDR2 from the germline V gene are SGHNT and YYREEE (reference sequence). This CDR3 is built from 16 residues. J gave up 10 bases and V 5 bases, and 11 bases lay outside the gene matches. CDR3 loop: CASSGQGANQDSPLHF. The CDR3 DNA is TGTGCCAGCAGTGGACAGGGGGCCAACCAAGACTCACCCCTCCACTTT. Based on the CDR3 plus reference TRBV5-4 and TRBJ1-6, the full variable domain is ETGVTQSPTHLIKTRGQQVTLRCSSQSGHNTVSWYQQALGQGPQFIFQYYREEENGRGNFPPRFSGLQFPNYSSELNVNALELDDSALYLCASSGQGANQDSPLHFGNGTRLTVT.

The chain employs TRBV7-2 and TRBJ2-7, with 8 positions matching TRBD2. V was pared by 2 bases and J by 3 bases, with 12 bases of the junction left unmatched. CDR1 is SGHTA, CDR2 FQGNSA, per germline. The CDR3 sequence is 17 residues long. CDR3 nucleotides: TGTGCCAGCAGCTTAAATGGGGGGGGACTAGAGGGCTACGAGCAGTACTTC. Translation gives CASSLNGGGLEGYEQYF.

This clone has only one observation. V gene TRBV5-1 combines with J gene TRBJ1-1; the D gene is possibly TRBD1 (5 bases). The V gene's germline CDR1 is SGHRS and CDR2 YFSETQ. CDR3 length equals 14 residues. Trimming pared 3 bases from V and 5 bases from J, leaving 14 bases between. DNA of the CDR3: TGCGCCAGCAGCTCGGCACGGGGGTTAACTGAAGCTTTCTTT. As protein: CASSSARGLTEAFF.

This chain connects TRBV11-2 to TRBJ2-7; TRBD2 aligns across 7 bases. V dropped 10 bases and J dropped 2; count of bases not matched to a gene: 11. CDR1 and CDR2 from the germline V gene are SGHAT and FQNNGV. This CDR3 region has 14 residues. The CDR3 region is CATSPPGGTYEQYF. The CDR3 DNA reads as TGTGCCACCTCGCCCCCGGGGGGTACCTACGAGCAGTACTTC.

This rearrangement joins TRBV28 to TRBJ2-1, with D tentatively TRBD1 (6 bases). Germline CDR1 MDHEN, CDR2 SYDVKM. Trimming shortened V by 4 bases and J by 4 bases, and 14 bases separated the two germline ends. This CDR3 spans 15 amino acids. Here the CDR3 DNA reads TGTGCCAGCAGTTCGGCAGGGGAGAGGTACAATGAGCAGTTCTTC. Residues: CASSSAGERYNEQFF.

The chain has TRBV10-1 and TRBJ1-1; D gene ambiguous. Germline V gene data show CDR1 as WNHNN and CDR2 as SYGVQD (reference sequence). Trimming took 5 bases from V and 6 from J, leaving 19 bases between them. This CDR3 spans 15 amino acids. CDR3 bases: TGCGCCAGCAGTCAAAGCACGGAGGCAGGCCCTGAAGCTTTCTTT. It translates to CASSQSTEAGPEAFF.

CDR3 sequence reads: CASTDPTVLRGYTF. DNA for the CDR3: TGTGCCTCCACTGATCCGACAGTATTAAGGGGCTACACCTTC. This chain links TRBV24-1 with TRBJ1-2, with D perhaps matching TRBD1 (5 bases). CDR3 length: 14 amino acids. Between the trimmed V and J ends, which lost 12 bases and 8 bases, there was a span of 24 bases. Germline loops: CDR1 KGHDR, CDR2 SFDVKD.

The rearrangement uses TRBV7-2 and TRBJ1-5, with D maybe TRBD1 (5 bases). The V end lost 1 base, the J end lost 7 bases, and 14 bases lay between the germline ends. This CDR3 spans 15 amino acids. Germline CDR1 and CDR2: SGHTA and FQGNSA. CDR3 coding DNA: TGTGCCAGCAGCTTAGAATACCAGGGCAGGCAGCCCCAGCATTTT. Its translation is CASSLEYQGRQPQHF.

This rearrangement joins TRBV5-5 to TRBJ1-2, with D maybe TRBD1 (6 bases). V lost 2 bases and J lost 2, with 10 bases in between. Looked up from germline, CDR1 is SGHKS and CDR2 is YYEKEE (reference sequence). The CDR3 is made up of 14 amino acids. DNA for the CDR3: TGTGCCAGCAGCTTTGTGGGGGCGAACTATGGCTACACCTTC. Translation gives CASSFVGANYGYTF.

The rearrangement links TRBV7-2 to TRBJ2-7, with D possibly matching TRBD1 (5 bases). Germline loops: CDR1 SGHTA, CDR2 FQGNSA. Deletions cut 2 bases from V and 3 bases from J, with 11 bases between. The CDR3 covers 14 residues. For the CDR3, the DNA is TGTGCCAGCAGCTTAAGGCAGGGAAGCTACGAGCAGTACTTC. This codes for CASSLRQGSYEQYF.

V is TRBV3-1 (or the pseudogene TRBV3-2) and J is TRBJ2-1; possible D gene TRBD1, 6 bases. Germline CDR1 reads LGHDT; CDR2 reads YNNKEL (reference sequence). This CDR3 spans 12 amino acids. Trimming left V 4 bases short and J 9 bases short, with 10 bases between. The CDR3 loop is CASSPQGIEQFF. CDR3 in DNA: TGTGCCAGCAGCCCACAGGGAATTGAGCAGTTCTTC.

J is TRBJ2-1 and V is TRBV5-6, with 11 positions matching TRBD2. The junction had 6 bases not matched to a gene; V was cut back by 0 bases and J by 10 bases. Germline lookup yields CDR1 SGHDT and CDR2 YYEEEE. CDR3 size: 15 residues. The CDR3 sequence: CASSLELAGVGEQFF. CDR3 nucleotide sequence: TGTGCCAGCAGCTTGGAACTAGCGGGAGTAGGGGAGCAGTTCTTC.

The gene calls are TRBV4-1 and TRBJ2-1, with 11 bases that match TRBD2. V trimming: 1 base; J trimming: 0 bases; junction bases outside the gene matches: 11. Germline assignment: CDR1 MGHRA and CDR2 YSYEKL. The CDR3 loop spans 20 amino acids. The CDR3 DNA reads TGCGCCAGCAGCCAAGGCAGGCTAGCGGGAGGCCCGAGCTCCTACAATGAGCAGTTCTTC. Its translation is CASSQGRLAGGPSSYNEQFF.

This clone was seen just once. The chain has TRBV5-6 and TRBJ1-5, with 8 bases identical to TRBD1. This CDR3 comprises 15 residues. With V trimmed by 4 bases and J by 8 bases, 11 bases remained unmatched. Germline lookup yields CDR1 SGHDT and CDR2 YYEEEE. In DNA form, the CDR3 reads TGTGCCAGCAGCCGGTTGGACAGGGCAAATGAGCCCCAGCATTTT. This encodes CASSRLDRANEPQHF. Combining the CDR3 with reference TRBV5-6 and TRBJ1-5 gives the whole variable domain DAGVTQSPTHLIKTRGQQVTLRCSPKSGHDTVSWYQQALGQGPQFIFQYYEEEERQRGNFPDRFSGHQFPNYSSELNVNALLLGDSALYLCASSRLDRANEPQHFGDGTRLSIL.

This clone was found once. The V and J genes are TRBV25-1 and TRBJ1-2; D unclear. Between the trimmed V and J ends, which lost 0 bases and 2 bases, there was a span of 7 bases. The CDR3 totals 14 residues. Germline CDR1 is MGHDK and CDR2 is SYGVNS. CDR3 coding DNA: TGTGCCAGCAGTGAATATAACAGCAACTATGGCTACACCTTC. It yields the protein CASSEYNSNYGYTF.

This chain links TRBV30 with TRBJ1-2; TRBD1 might be the D (6 bases). Deletions cut 0 bases from V and 13 bases from J, with 18 bases between. Per germline, CDR1 GTSNPN and CDR2 SVGIG (reference sequence). The CDR3 runs to 13 residues. For the CDR3, the DNA is TGTGCCTGGAGTGTTAGAGGACAGCCTTGGTTCACCTTC. It yields the protein CAWSVRGQPWFTF.

J is TRBJ2-2 and V is TRBV6-2 or TRBV6-3; 8 bases align to TRBD1. Germline values: CDR1 MNHEY, CDR2 SVGEGT. The CDR3 extends over 17 amino acids. The V segment lost 2 bases and the J segment 0 bases; nucleotides outside the gene matches: 5. The CDR3 reads CASSYLDREANTGELFF. The CDR3 nucleotides are TGTGCCAGCAGTTACCTGGACAGGGAGGCGAACACCGGGGAGCTGTTTTTT.

In DNA form, the CDR3 reads TGTGCCAGCAGCCGCGGGACAGACGGAAACACCATATATTTT. Translating it yields CASSRGTDGNTIYF. This chain connects TRBV11-3 to TRBJ1-3; 7 nucleotides align to TRBD1. V lost 5 bases to trimming and J lost 4 bases; unmatched junction nucleotides: 5. The CDR3 covers 14 residues. Germline lookup yields CDR1 SGHNT and CDR2 YENEEA.

The chain uses TRBV6-5 and TRBJ1-1; D uncertain. Between the trimmed V and J ends, which lost 6 bases and 1 base, there was a span of 9 bases. Germline V gene sequence: CDR1 MNHEY, CDR2 SVGAGI. The CDR3 consists of 13 residues. The CDR3 DNA reads as TGTGCCAGCAGCCCCCGGGGGAACACTGAAGCTTTCTTT. Its translation: CASSPRGNTEAFF.

This clone was seen a handful of times. J is TRBJ2-7 and V is TRBV11-2; 7 bases map to TRBD1. CDR1 SGHAT and CDR2 FQNNGV come from the germline V gene. The CDR3 is 14 residues long. V lost 5 bases and J lost 2; bases outside the gene matches: 6. The CDR3 nucleotides read TGTGCCAGCAGCGGGACAGTCACAGCCTACGAGCAGTACTTC. It is translated as CASSGTVTAYEQYF.

V gene TRBV24-1 combines with J gene TRBJ1-4; D not resolved. The ends were cut back, 2 bases at V and 8 bases at J, with 8 bases in the middle. Looked up from germline, CDR1 is KGHDR and CDR2 is SFDVKD. The CDR3 has 13 residues. In DNA, the CDR3 is TGTGCCACCAGTGATTGGACTGAAGAAAAACTGTTTTTT. Translation: CATSDWTEEKLFF.

The genes are TRBV7-2 and TRBJ1-5, with 8 bases aligning to TRBD1. After removal of 5 bases from V and 7 bases from J, the junction contained 4 bases not matched to a gene. In germline, CDR1 is SGHTA, CDR2 FQGNSA. This CDR3 is 13 amino acids long. For the CDR3, the DNA is TGTGCCAGCAGCCCCGACAGGGGCCAGCCCCAGCATTTT. Translating gives CASSPDRGQPQHF.

The chain recombines TRBV28 with TRBJ1-4; unclear D gene. CDR1 is MDHEN, CDR2 SYDVKM, per germline. The CDR3 spans 15 residues. Deletions cut 5 bases from V and 7 bases from J, with 17 bases between. The chain's CDR3 is CASSARTGWGEKLFF. In nucleotides, the CDR3 is TGTGCCAGCAGTGCGAGGACGGGGTGGGGTGAAAAACTGTTTTTT.

This clone was observed a single time. The V call is TRBV5-6, the J call TRBJ1-4; no clear D gene. Germline CDR1 and CDR2: SGHDT and YYEEEE. This CDR3 comprises 14 residues. The ends were cut back, 5 bases at V and 5 bases at J, with 13 bases in the middle. CDR3 bases: TGTGCCAGCAGTCGACGCGACAAGAATGAAAAACTGTTTTTT. Translation gives CASSRRDKNEKLFF.